This entry features one T cell receptor (beta chain) sequence. The data originate from a study of blood T cell repertoires in COVID-19. Study-wide background: Sites in the United States, Italy and Spain provided acute and convalescent COVID-19 samples. Nucleic acid was either cDNA or gDNA, and it came from T cells, B-cell-depleted T cells, or PBMCs.

Source study methods: The authors estimated nucleated cell counts from reference gene primer amplification. Assay: immunoSEQ multiplex PCR; the TCRdb copy retains only in-frame clones and omits some. V and J calls and clone size come straight from that table; D and trimming were deduced from the DNA. Among over 250,000 clones listed, around 87% were seen once. Per the germline V gene, CDR1 is MNHNS and CDR2 is SASEGT. V was clipped by 2 bases and J by 3 bases; unmatched bases: 6. This CDR3 contains 17 residues. The TCR originated in a woman in her forties who had recovered from COVID-19. Sequencing was done on a sample of peripheral blood. V and J are TRBV6-1 and TRBJ2-1, with 11 positions matching TRBD1. CDR3 sequence: CASSESGQGAFYNEQFF. DNA for the CDR3: TGTGCCAGCAGTGAAAGCGGACAGGGGGCTTTCTACAATGAGCAGTTCTTC.